The 23 T cell receptor beta chains in this list originate from one sample, sequenced in a study of post-analysis software for immune sequencing data (dated by TCRdb to the mid-2010s). These receptors have no identified antigens. Receptor amplification or capture employed PCR. TCRdb names Illumina HiSeq 2500 as the instrument used. To reduce PCR and sequencing biases, unique molecular identifiers were incorporated into the TCR beta cDNA libraries. TCRdb redid the processing of the public reads, applying fastp at Q25 and MiXCR, and retained in-frame beta chains. Duplicate CDR3 protein sequences are folded into a single record with the most common DNA and genes. Recorded for this sample are roughly 800,000 distinct CDR3 sequences; roughly 50% of them occurred a single time. The ten largest clonotypes hold 4.6% of the sample. Overall study results and their limits: Patients showed significantly higher frequencies than controls for 4 or 5 TRBV segments, among them TRBV5-6, TRBV5-1 and TRBV20-1.

Sequencing used blood. Receptor source: a girl aged 10 to 17 with multiple sclerosis.

The CDR3 DNA reads as TGTGCCATCAGTGAATCAAAGAGAGACAATGAGCAGTTCTTC. Translated: CAISESKRDNEQFF. The chain couples TRBV10-3 to TRBJ2-1; no firm D call. The V end lost 3 bases, the J end lost 5 bases, and 11 bases lay between the germline ends. The CDR3 is 14 residues long. CDR1 ENHRY and CDR2 SYGVKD come from the germline V gene.

This chain links TRBV7-3 with TRBJ2-1; 10 nucleotides agree with TRBD2. CDR1 and CDR2 from the germline V gene are SGHTA and FQGTGA. The CDR3 is 14 residues long. Germline trimming cut 3 bases from V and 7 bases from J; bases unmatched to any gene: 3. CDR3 sequence: CASSFPSGRNEQFF. The CDR3 nucleotides are TGTGCCAGCAGCTTTCCTAGCGGGAGAAATGAGCAGTTCTTC.

The chain has TRBV5-1 and TRBJ2-5; no definite D call. Trimming removed 0 bases from V and 4 bases from J, with 7 bases in between. This CDR3 contains 13 residues. The germline CDR1 and CDR2 sequences are SGHRS and YFSETQ. CDR3 coding DNA: TGCGCCAGCAGCTTGGTAAGGGTAGAGACCCAGTACTTC. This gives the protein CASSLVRVETQYF.

Note on this clonotype: The junction departs from germline at one end; a sequencing error may be responsible. The chain uses TRBV7-7 and TRBJ2-7; D remains ambiguous. The CDR3 loop spans 13 amino acids. Germline V gene sequence: CDR1 SSHAT, CDR2 FNYEAQ (reference sequence). The CDR3 coding sequence is TGTGCTAGCAGCTTAGTCCCCCTCCACGAGCAGTACTTC. It translates to CASSLVPLHEQYF.

As DNA, the CDR3 is TGCAGTGCTAGAGCAGGCAAAGGGCAGTTCTTC. Encoded protein: CSARAGKGQFF. The gene calls are TRBV20-1 and TRBJ2-1; no definite D call. With 1 base removed from V and 12 bases from J, the gap between germline ends came to 10 bases. This CDR3 comprises 11 residues. CDR1 is DFQATT and CDR2 is SNEGSKA in the germline V gene (reference sequence).

This chain uses TRBV12-5 with TRBJ1-1; D is undetermined. The germline CDR1 and CDR2 sequences are LGHNT and FRNRAP. V shed 2 bases and J shed 3 bases, with 16 bases lying between them. CDR3 length: 16 amino acids. The CDR3 DNA follows: TGTGCTAGTGGTTTGACTTGGCAGGAGCGGTACACTGAAGCTTTCTTT. Amino acids: CASGLTWQERYTEAFF.

A few counts support this clonotype. The rearrangement joins TRBV5-1 to TRBJ2-5, with 7 bases identical to TRBD2. The CDR3 covers 13 residues. Trimming took 4 bases from V and 5 from J; bases not matched to a gene: 5. The germline gives CDR1 SGHRS, CDR2 YFSETQ. The CDR3 DNA reads as TGCGCCAGCAGCCATAGCGGGCGGGAGACCCAGTACTTC. As protein: CASSHSGRETQYF.

V gene TRBV12-3 or TRBV12-4 combines with J gene TRBJ2-5, with 7 positions matching TRBD1. V shed 3 bases and J 4 bases; nucleotides not matched to a gene: 8. The CDR3 runs to 15 residues. The CDR3: CASSFLQGVSETQYF. In nucleotides, the CDR3 is TGTGCCAGCAGTTTTCTCCAGGGGGTTTCAGAGACCCAGTACTTC.

This clonotype was detected a few times. V usage is TRBV7-9 and J usage is TRBJ2-3; D is undetermined. This CDR3 has 15 amino acids. The germline V gene encodes CDR1 SEHNR and CDR2 FQNEAQ (reference sequence). V lost 4 bases and J lost 2, with 13 bases in between. CDR3 sequence: CASSSAQTYTDTQYF. The CDR3 DNA sequence: TGTGCCAGCAGCTCCGCACAGACGTACACAGATACGCAGTATTTT. Combining the CDR3 with reference TRBV7-9 and TRBJ2-3 gives the whole variable domain DTGVSQNPRHKITKRGQNVTFRCDPISEHNRLYWYRQTLGQGPEFLTYFQNEAQLEKSRLLSDRFSAERPKGSFSTLEIQRTEQGDSAMYLCASSSAQTYTDTQYFGPGTRLTVL.

The rearrangement joins TRBV12-5 to TRBJ2-7, with 8 bases identical to TRBD1. CDR3 length: 14 residues. Unmatched junction bases numbered 7, after V lost 5 bases and J lost 4 bases. CDR1 and CDR2 from the germline V gene are LGHNT and FRNRAP. This CDR3 reads CASGIVQGAYEQYF. CDR3 nucleotide sequence: TGTGCTAGTGGTATAGTCCAGGGGGCGTACGAGCAGTACTTC.

V and J are TRBV7-9 and TRBJ2-5; D unclear. The end of the DNA is better explained by TRBJ2-7, so the J call may be wrong. CDR3 length: 16 residues. The germline V gene encodes CDR1 SEHNR and CDR2 FQNEAQ (reference sequence). The CDR3 sequence: CATFPSAGDSTYEQYF. As DNA, the CDR3 is TGTGCCACTTTTCCCAGTGCTGGCGATTCTACCTACGAGCAGTACTTC.

The chain links TRBV20-1 to TRBJ2-7, with 12 bases aligning to TRBD2. In germline, CDR1 is DFQATT, CDR2 SNEGSKA (reference sequence). This CDR3 is 17 amino acids long. J lost 2 bases, V lost 4 bases, and 12 bases had no gene match. The CDR3 DNA follows: TGCAGTGCTATAGATCGAAGGGCTAGCGGGAGGGCCTACGAGCAGTACTTC. Its translation: CSAIDRRASGRAYEQYF.

The chain recombines TRBV20-1 with TRBJ2-1, with TRBD2 matching 10 bases. The germline gives CDR1 DFQATT, CDR2 SNEGSKA (reference sequence). With 3 bases clipped from V and 7 bases from J, the junction kept 3 bases outside the gene matches. The CDR3 consists of 13 residues. The CDR3 is CSARIAGGNEQFF. DNA of the CDR3: TGCAGTGCTAGGATAGCGGGAGGTAATGAGCAGTTCTTC.

The rearrangement links TRBV20-1 to TRBJ2-7, with TRBD2 identical over 7 bases. The germline gives CDR1 DFQATT, CDR2 SNEGSKA (reference sequence). This CDR3 region has 15 residues. Trimming at V came to 0 bases and at J to 5 bases, leaving 10 bases not matched to a gene. The CDR3 spells CSARDWGRVSHEQYF. The CDR3 nucleotides read TGCAGTGCTAGAGATTGGGGGAGGGTATCACACGAGCAGTACTTC.

This clonotype was recorded a few times. The rearrangement links TRBV12-3 or TRBV12-4 to TRBJ2-5; D gene unclear. Trimming shortened V by 3 bases and J by 0 bases, and 11 bases separated the two germline ends. The length of the CDR3 is 15 residues. The CDR3 region is CASSFYEGYQETQYF. The CDR3 DNA sequence: TGTGCCAGCAGTTTTTACGAAGGGTACCAAGAGACCCAGTACTTC.

This clonotype was seen only once. This chain joins TRBV10-3 and TRBJ2-5; 9 bases match TRBD1. The closer fit of TRBJ2-7 to the DNA end suggests the J call may be wrong. The CDR3 covers 14 residues. Germline V gives CDR1 ENHRY, CDR2 SYGVKD. The CDR3 sequence is CAISEGTGSHEQYF. CDR3 coding DNA: TGTGCCATCAGTGAGGGGACAGGGTCCCACGAGCAGTACTTC.

This clonotype was recorded a few times. The gene calls are TRBV10-3 and TRBJ2-7, with 7 nucleotides matching TRBD2. CDR1 ENHRY and CDR2 SYGVKD come from the germline V gene. The V and J ends lost 2 bases and 0 bases, in that order; junction bases with no gene match: 13. The CDR3 is 18 residues long. The CDR3 reads CAISEPTTTSASSYEQYF. DNA of the CDR3: TGTGCCATCAGTGAGCCTACCACTACTAGCGCTAGCTCCTACGAGCAGTACTTC.

The chain has TRBV12-3 or TRBV12-4 and TRBJ2-5; D is possibly TRBD1 (5 bases). The DNA end is more similar to TRBJ2-7, so the J call may be wrong. The CDR3 consists of 15 residues. CDR3 sequence (DNA): TGTGCCAGCAGTTTTTCCAGGGAAGGTTATTACGAGCAGTACTTC. It codes for CASSFSREGYYEQYF.

The chain is built from TRBV20-1 and TRBJ2-7; D ambiguous. The V gene lost 6 bases and the J gene lost 1 base, with 19 bases spanning the gap. The CDR3 loop spans 15 amino acids. Germline CDR1 is DFQATT and CDR2 is SNEGSKA (reference sequence). The CDR3 region has the DNA TGCAGTGCCATAGACTCGGATAAATCATCCTACGAGCAGTACTTC. Amino acid sequence: CSAIDSDKSSYEQYF.

The CDR3 DNA follows: TGCAGTGCCCCCCCGAGGGGGCGAAGGCTAGCGGGACACGAGCAGTACTTC. This encodes CSAPPRGRRLAGHEQYF. The chain recombines TRBV20-1 with TRBJ2-7, with 9 positions matching TRBD2. Germline assignment: CDR1 DFQATT and CDR2 SNEGSKA (reference sequence). The CDR3 length is 17 residues. V lost 6 bases, J lost 5 bases, and 20 bases stayed unmatched.

This chain uses TRBV29-1 with TRBJ2-1; 7 bases agree with TRBD2. The germline CDR1 and CDR2 sequences are SQVTM and ANQGSEA. The V segment lost 3 bases and the J segment 6 bases; nucleotides outside the gene matches: 2. This CDR3 is 12 amino acids long. CDR3 DNA: TGCAGCGTTGAGCGGGAGAGCAATGAGCAGTTCTTC. It yields the protein CSVERESNEQFF.

This clonotype was counted between two and nine times. V usage is TRBV6-5 and J usage is TRBJ2-3; unclear D gene. The germline V gene has CDR1 MNHEY and CDR2 SVGAGI. The CDR3 runs to 13 residues. The germline V and J ends were trimmed by 8 bases and 3 bases, with 12 bases remaining between them. Here the CDR3 DNA reads TGTGCCAGCCGACTTGCGGTAACAGATACGCAGTATTTT. Translated, it gives CASRLAVTDTQYF.

The V gene is TRBV29-1, the J gene TRBJ1-5; 7 bases map to TRBD1. Looked up from germline, CDR1 is SQVTM and CDR2 is ANQGSEA. V shed 5 bases, J shed 2 bases, and the junction held 3 bases outside the gene matches. This CDR3 contains 13 residues. The CDR3 sequence: CSVTGAGNQPQHF. As DNA, the CDR3 is TGCAGCGTTACAGGGGCGGGCAATCAGCCCCAGCATTTT.